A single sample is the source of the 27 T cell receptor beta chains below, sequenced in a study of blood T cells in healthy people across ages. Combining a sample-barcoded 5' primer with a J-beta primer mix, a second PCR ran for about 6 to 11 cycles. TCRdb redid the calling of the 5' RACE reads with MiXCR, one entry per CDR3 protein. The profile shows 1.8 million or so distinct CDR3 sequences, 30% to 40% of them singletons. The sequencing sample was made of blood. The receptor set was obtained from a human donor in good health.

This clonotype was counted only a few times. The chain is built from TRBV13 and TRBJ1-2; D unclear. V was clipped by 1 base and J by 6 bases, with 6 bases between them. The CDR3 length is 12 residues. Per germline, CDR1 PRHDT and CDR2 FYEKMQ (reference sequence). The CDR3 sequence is CASSLAFDGYTF. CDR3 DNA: TGTGCCAGCAGCTTAGCCTTCGATGGCTACACCTTC.

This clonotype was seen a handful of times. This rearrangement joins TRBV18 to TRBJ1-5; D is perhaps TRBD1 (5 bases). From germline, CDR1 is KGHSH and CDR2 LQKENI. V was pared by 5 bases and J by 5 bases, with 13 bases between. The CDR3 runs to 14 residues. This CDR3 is CASSKEGRDQPQHF. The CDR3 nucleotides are TGTGCCAGCTCAAAAGAGGGGCGCGATCAGCCCCAGCATTTT.

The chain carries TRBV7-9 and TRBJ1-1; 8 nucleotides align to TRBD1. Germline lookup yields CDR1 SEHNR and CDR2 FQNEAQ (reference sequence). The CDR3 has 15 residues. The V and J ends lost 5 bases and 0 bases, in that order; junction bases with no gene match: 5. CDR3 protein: CASSPGQAMNTEAFF. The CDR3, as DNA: TGTGCCAGCAGCCCGGGACAGGCGATGAACACTGAAGCTTTCTTT.

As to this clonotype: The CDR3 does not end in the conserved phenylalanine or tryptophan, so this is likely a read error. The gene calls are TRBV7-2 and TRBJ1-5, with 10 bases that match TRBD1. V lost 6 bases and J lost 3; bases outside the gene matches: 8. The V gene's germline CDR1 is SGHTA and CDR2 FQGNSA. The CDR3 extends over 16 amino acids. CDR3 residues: CASSSGTGAVNQPQHV. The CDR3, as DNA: TGTGCCAGCAGTTCCGGGACAGGGGCGGTCAATCAGCCCCAGCATGTT.

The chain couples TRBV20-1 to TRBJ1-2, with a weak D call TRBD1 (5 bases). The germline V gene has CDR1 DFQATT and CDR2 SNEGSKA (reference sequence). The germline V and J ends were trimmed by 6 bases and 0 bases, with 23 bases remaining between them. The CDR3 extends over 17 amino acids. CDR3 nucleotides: TGCAGTGCCGCCACTGGGGATGTGGGGGGATCTAACTATGGCTACACCTTC. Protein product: CSAATGDVGGSNYGYTF.

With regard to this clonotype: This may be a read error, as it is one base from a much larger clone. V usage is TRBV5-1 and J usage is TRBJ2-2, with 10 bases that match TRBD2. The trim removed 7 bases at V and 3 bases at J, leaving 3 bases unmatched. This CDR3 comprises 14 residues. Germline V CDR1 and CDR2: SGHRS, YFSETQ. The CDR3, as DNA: TGCGCCAGCCTAGCGGGGGCGGACACCGGGGAGCTGTTTTTT. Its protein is CASLAGADTGELFF.

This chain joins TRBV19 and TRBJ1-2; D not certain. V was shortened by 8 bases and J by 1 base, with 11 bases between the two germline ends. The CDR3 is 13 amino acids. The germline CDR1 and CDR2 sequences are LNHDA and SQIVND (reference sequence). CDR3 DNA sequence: TGTGCCAGTGGAGGCAATTTTAACTATGGCTACACCTTC. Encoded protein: CASGGNFNYGYTF.

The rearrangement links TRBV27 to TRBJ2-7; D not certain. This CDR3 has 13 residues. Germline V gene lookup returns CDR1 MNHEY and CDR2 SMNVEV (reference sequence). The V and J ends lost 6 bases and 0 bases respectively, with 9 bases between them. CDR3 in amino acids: CASRRPGSYEQYF. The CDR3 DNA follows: TGTGCCAGCAGGCGCCCTGGCTCCTACGAGCAGTACTTC.

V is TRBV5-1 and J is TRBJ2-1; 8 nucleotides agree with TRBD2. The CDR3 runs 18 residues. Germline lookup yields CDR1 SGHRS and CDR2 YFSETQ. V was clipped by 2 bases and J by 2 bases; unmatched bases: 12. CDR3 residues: CASSLGLAGLGTYNEQFF. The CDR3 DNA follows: TGCGCCAGCAGCTTAGGGCTAGCGGGTCTTGGGACCTACAATGAGCAGTTCTTC.

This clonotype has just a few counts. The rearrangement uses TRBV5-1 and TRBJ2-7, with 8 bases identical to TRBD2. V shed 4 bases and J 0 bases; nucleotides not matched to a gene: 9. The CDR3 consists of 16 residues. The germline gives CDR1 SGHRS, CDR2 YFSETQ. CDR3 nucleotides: TGCGCCAGCAGCCCTCAAAGCGGGGGAACCTCCTACGAGCAGTACTTC. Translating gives CASSPQSGGTSYEQYF.

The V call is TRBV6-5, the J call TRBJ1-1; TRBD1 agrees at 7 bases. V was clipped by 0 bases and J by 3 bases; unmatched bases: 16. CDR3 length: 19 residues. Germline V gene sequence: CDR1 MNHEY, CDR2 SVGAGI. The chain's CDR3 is CASSYSAPITEGAYTEAFF. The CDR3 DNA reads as TGTGCCAGCAGTTACTCGGCCCCCATTACGGAGGGGGCTTACACTGAAGCTTTCTTT.

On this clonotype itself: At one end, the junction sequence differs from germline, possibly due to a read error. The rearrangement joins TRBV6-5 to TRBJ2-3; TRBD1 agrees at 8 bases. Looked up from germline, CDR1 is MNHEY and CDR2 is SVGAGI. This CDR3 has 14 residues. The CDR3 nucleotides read TGTGCCAACAGTTGGTGGACAGGGTCAGATACGCAGTATTTT. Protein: CANSWWTGSDTQYF.

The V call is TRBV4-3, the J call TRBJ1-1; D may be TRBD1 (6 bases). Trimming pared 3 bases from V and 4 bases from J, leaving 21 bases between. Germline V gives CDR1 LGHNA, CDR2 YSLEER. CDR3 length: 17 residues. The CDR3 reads CASSQELQGLVGTEAFF. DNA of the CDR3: TGCGCCAGCAGCCAGGAACTACAGGGATTGGTGGGCACTGAAGCTTTCTTT.

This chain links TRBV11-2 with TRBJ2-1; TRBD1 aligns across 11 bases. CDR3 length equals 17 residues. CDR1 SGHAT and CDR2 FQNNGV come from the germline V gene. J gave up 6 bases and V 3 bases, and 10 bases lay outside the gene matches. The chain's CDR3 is CASSLYLGQGVFNEQFF. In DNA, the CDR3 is TGTGCCAGCAGCTTGTACTTGGGACAGGGGGTTTTCAATGAGCAGTTCTTC.

The CDR3 loop reads CATSDLYLSEQFF. The CDR3 coding sequence is TGTGCCACCAGTGATTTGTATCTGAGTGAGCAGTTCTTC. The J gene is TRBJ2-1, the V gene TRBV24-1; D unclear. This CDR3 region has 13 residues. The germline V gene encodes CDR1 KGHDR and CDR2 SFDVKD. Trimming took 0 bases from V and 9 from J, leaving 8 bases between them.

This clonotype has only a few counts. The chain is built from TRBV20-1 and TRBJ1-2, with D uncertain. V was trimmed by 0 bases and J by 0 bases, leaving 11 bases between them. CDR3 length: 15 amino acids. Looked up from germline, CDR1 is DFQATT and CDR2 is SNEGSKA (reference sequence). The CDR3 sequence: CSAREGGEANYGYTF. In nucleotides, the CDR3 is TGCAGTGCTAGAGAAGGAGGCGAAGCTAACTATGGCTACACCTTC.

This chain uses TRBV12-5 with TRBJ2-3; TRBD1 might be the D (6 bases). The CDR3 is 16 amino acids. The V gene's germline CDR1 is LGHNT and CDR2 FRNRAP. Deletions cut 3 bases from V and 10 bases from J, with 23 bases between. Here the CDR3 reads CASGFVTGRSTGAQYF. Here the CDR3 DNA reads TGTGCTAGTGGTTTTGTGACAGGCAGAAGCACAGGTGCGCAGTATTTT.

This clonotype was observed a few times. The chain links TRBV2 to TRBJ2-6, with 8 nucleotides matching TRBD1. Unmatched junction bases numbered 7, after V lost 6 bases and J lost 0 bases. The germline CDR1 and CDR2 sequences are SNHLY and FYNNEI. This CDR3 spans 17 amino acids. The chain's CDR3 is CASREATGGSGANVLTF. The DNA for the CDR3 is TGTGCCAGCAGAGAGGCCACAGGGGGCTCTGGGGCCAACGTCCTGACTTTC.

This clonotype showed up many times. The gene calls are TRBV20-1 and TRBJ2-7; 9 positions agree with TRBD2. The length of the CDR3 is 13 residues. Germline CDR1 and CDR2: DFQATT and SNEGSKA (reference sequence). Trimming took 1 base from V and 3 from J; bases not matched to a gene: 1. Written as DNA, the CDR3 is TGCAGTGCTAGAGGGACTAGCGACTACGAGCAGTACTTC. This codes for CSARGTSDYEQYF.

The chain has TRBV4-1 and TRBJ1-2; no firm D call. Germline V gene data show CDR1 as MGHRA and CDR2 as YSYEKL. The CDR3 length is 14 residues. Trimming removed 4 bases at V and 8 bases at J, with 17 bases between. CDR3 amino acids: CASSRETPAPGYTF. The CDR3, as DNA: TGCGCCAGCAGCCGGGAAACCCCTGCTCCGGGCTACACCTTC.

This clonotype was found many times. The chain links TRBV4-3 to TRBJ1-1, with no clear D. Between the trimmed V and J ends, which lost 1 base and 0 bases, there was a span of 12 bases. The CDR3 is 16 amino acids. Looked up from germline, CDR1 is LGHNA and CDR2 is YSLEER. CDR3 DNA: TGCGCCAGCAGCCAAGGACCCCACCTCGTGAACACTGAAGCTTTCTTT. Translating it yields CASSQGPHLVNTEAFF.

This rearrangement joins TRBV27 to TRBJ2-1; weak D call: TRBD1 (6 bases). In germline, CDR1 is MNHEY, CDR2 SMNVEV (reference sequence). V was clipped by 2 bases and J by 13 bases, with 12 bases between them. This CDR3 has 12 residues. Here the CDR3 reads CASSLPRGDQFF. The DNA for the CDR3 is TGTGCCAGCAGTTTACCCAGGGGTGACCAGTTCTTC.

The CDR3 region is CASSLVRGKGETQYF. The CDR3 bases are TGTGCCAGCAGCTTGGTCAGGGGAAAGGGGGAGACCCAGTACTTC. The rearrangement uses TRBV5-5 and TRBJ2-5; D is possibly TRBD1 (6 bases). Germline V gene lookup returns CDR1 SGHKS and CDR2 YYEKEE (reference sequence). Trimming pared 0 bases from V and 5 bases from J, leaving 14 bases between. The CDR3 consists of 15 residues.

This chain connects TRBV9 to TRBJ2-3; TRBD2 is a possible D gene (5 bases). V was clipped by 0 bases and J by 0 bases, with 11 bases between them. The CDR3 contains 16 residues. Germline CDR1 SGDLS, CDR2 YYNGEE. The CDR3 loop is CASSVEGGLSTDTQYF. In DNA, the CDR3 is TGTGCCAGCAGCGTAGAAGGCGGACTCAGCACAGATACGCAGTATTTT.

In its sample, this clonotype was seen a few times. CDR3 residues: CASSFRSRAGANVLTF. For the CDR3, the DNA is TGTGCCAGCAGCTTTAGGTCCCGAGCTGGGGCCAACGTCCTGACTTTC. The chain carries TRBV7-9 and TRBJ2-6; D remains unclear. Trimming removed 3 bases at V and 2 bases at J, with 11 bases between. Germline V CDR1 and CDR2: SEHNR, FQNEAQ (reference sequence). CDR3 size: 16 residues.

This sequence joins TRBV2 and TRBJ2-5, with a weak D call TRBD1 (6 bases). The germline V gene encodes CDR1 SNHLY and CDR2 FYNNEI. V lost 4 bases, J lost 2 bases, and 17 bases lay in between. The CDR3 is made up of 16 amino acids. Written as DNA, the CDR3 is TGTGCCAGCAGTGTATTACAGGGTCGAAGACAAGAGACCCAGTACTTC. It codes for CASSVLQGRRQETQYF. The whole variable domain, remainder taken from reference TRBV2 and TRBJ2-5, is EPEVTQTPSHQVTQMGQEVILRCVPISNHLYFYWYRQILGQKVEFLVSFYNNEISEKSEIFDDQFSVERPDGSNFTLKIRSTKLEDSAMYFCASSVLQGRRQETQYFGPGTRLLVL.

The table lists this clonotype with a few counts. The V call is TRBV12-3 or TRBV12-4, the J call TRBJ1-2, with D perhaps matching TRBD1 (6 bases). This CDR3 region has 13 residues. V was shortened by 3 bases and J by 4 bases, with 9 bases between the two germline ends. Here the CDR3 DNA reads TGTGCCAGCAGTTTCGTGGACAGCTATGGCTACACCTTC. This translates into CASSFVDSYGYTF.